A selection of T cell receptor beta chains follows, all from one sample in a study of blood T cell repertoires in COVID-19. The method was immunoSEQ multiplex PCR; TCRdb's version includes in-frame clones alone and lacks a portion of them. Among around 130,000 clones, roughly four fifths were seen once, and the ten largest hold 3% to 3.5%. Sequenced: PBMCs or T cells enriched from blood (not recorded which). All receptors derive from a woman aged 45 to 65 with acute COVID-19. Each CDR3 is given with its conserved first and last residue. Fields, in order: J gene, clone size, D gene, V gene, CDR3 protein, CDR3 DNA. A D gene is named only where the DNA matches it firmly. The size of a clone is reported for some rows only, either as once, few or many, or as a class for expanded clones.

TRBJ2-5,.,.,TRBV28,CASSLGVGGETQYF,TGTGCCAGCAGCCTCGGAGTGGGTGGGGAGACCCAGTACTTC
TRBJ2-5,.,TRBD2,TRBV3-1/TRBV3-2,CASSQGLAQETQYF,TGTGCCAGCAGCCAAGGACTAGCGCAAGAGACCCAGTACTTC
TRBJ2-1,.,TRBD2,TRBV29-1,CSVALLAQKYNEQFF,TGCAGCGTTGCCCTACTAGCGCAAAAATACAATGAGCAGTTCTTC
TRBJ2-7,.,.,TRBV24-1,CATSDSGGRGIPGEQYF,TGTGCCACCAGTGATTCGGGAGGCAGGGGAATCCCAGGCGAGCAGTACTTC
TRBJ2-1,.,TRBD2,TRBV19,CASRPGLALMSSYNEQFF,TGTGCCAGTAGACCGGGACTAGCGCTAATGAGCTCCTACAATGAGCAGTTCTTC
TRBJ2-7,.,TRBD1,TRBV29-1,CSVGQGATSRQYF,TGCAGCGTTGGACAGGGGGCAACTTCGCGGCAGTACTTC
TRBJ2-7,.,.,TRBV21-1,CASSTNFGTANYEQYF,TGTGCCAGCAGCACAAATTTCGGGACTGCGAACTACGAGCAGTACTTC
TRBJ1-2,.,.,TRBV5-1,CASRGDYGYTF,TGCGCCAGCAGAGGGGACTATGGCTACACCTTC
TRBJ2-1,.,TRBD2,TRBV3-1/TRBV3-2,CASSPNLSGRHASEQFF,TGTGCCAGCAGCCCTAACCTAAGCGGGAGGCATGCGAGTGAGCAGTTCTTC
TRBJ2-3,.,TRBD1,TRBV4-2,CASSRTGGTDTQYF,TGTGCCAGCAGCCGGACAGGGGGCACAGATACGCAGTATTTT
TRBJ2-2,.,.,TRBV7-9,CASSSYGQPNTGELFF,TGTGCCAGCAGCTCCTACGGACAGCCGAACACCGGGGAGCTGTTTTTT
TRBJ2-1,.,TRBD1,TRBV9,CASSGRGQGSTYNEQFF,TGTGCCAGCAGCGGACGGGGACAGGGATCAACCTACAATGAGCAGTTCTTC
TRBJ2-2,.,.,TRBV28,CASSLVALETGELFF,TGTGCCAGCAGTTTGGTCGCGCTGGAGACCGGGGAGCTGTTTTTT
TRBJ2-7,.,.,TRBV2,CASSDQGGSYEQYF,TGTGCCAGCAGTGATCAGGGTGGCTCCTACGAGCAGTACTTC
TRBJ2-3,.,.,TRBV6-2/TRBV6-3,CASSSLSDTQYF,TGTGCCAGCAGCAGTCTATCAGATACGCAGTATTTT
TRBJ1-1,.,.,TRBV9,CASTRLDLMNTEAFF,TGTGCCAGCACCCGACTTGACCTCATGAACACTGAAGCTTTCTTT
TRBJ2-3,.,.,TRBV5-1,CASSSPGDTQYF,TGCGCCAGCAGCTCACCGGGGGATACGCAGTATTTT
TRBJ1-4,few,.,TRBV30,CAWTPRRQPTRATNEKLFF,TGTGCCTGGACCCCGAGGAGGCAGCCGACCAGAGCAACTAATGAAAAACTGTTTTTT
TRBJ1-4,.,TRBD1,TRBV4-2,CASSQDIGTGDEKLFF,TGTGCCAGCAGCCAAGATATCGGGACAGGGGATGAAAAACTGTTTTTT
TRBJ2-5,.,.,TRBV9,CASSVEGGNPQETQYF,TGTGCCAGCAGCGTAGAGGGGGGGAACCCCCAAGAGACCCAGTACTTC
TRBJ1-2,.,.,TRBV5-4,CASSLRGGLNYGYTF,TGTGCCAGCAGCTTGAGAGGGGGTCTTAACTATGGCTACACCTTC
TRBJ2-7,.,TRBD2,TRBV9,CASSLAGGSYEQYF,TGTGCCAGCAGCCTCGCGGGGGGATCCTACGAGCAGTACTTC
TRBJ2-1,.,.,TRBV7-9,CASSFGGAGYNEQFF,TGTGCCAGCAGCTTCGGAGGAGCCGGCTACAATGAGCAGTTCTTC
TRBJ1-2,.,.,TRBV3-1/TRBV3-2,CASSQDRYGGWRYGYTF,TGTGCCAGCAGCCAAGATCGATACGGGGGTTGGAGGTATGGCTACACCTTC
TRBJ2-5,.,TRBD1,TRBV5-5,CASSRDRGRETQYF,TGTGCCAGCAGCAGGGACAGGGGCCGGGAGACCCAGTACTTC
TRBJ2-7,.,.,TRBV4-2,CASSQEGGGQGAYEQYF,TGTGCCAGCAGCCAAGAAGGGGGGGGGCAGGGTGCCTACGAGCAGTACTTC
TRBJ2-7,.,.,TRBV30,CAWTKTVLPYEQYF,TGTGCCTGGACCAAGACAGTCCTCCCCTACGAGCAGTACTTC
TRBJ2-3,.,TRBD2,TRBV11-2,CASSLPTSGRAVVTDTQYF,TGTGCCAGCAGCTTACCTACTAGCGGGAGGGCCGTCGTCACAGATACGCAGTATTTT
TRBJ2-3,once,TRBD2,TRBV18,CASSPTGGYRTDTQYF,TGTGCCAGCTCACCCACGGGAGGATACCGCACAGATACGCAGTATTTT
TRBJ2-1,.,.,TRBV19,CASSGATTYNEQFF,TGTGCCAGTAGTGGAGCGACTACCTACAATGAGCAGTTCTTC
TRBJ2-3,.,.,TRBV7-9,CASSRGQGTDTQYF,TGTGCCAGCAGTCGAGGACAAGGCACAGATACGCAGTATTTT
TRBJ2-1,.,TRBD2,TRBV3-1/TRBV3-2,CASSTLAGGRNEQFF,TGTGCCAGCAGCACACTAGCGGGAGGGAGAAATGAGCAGTTCTTC
TRBJ1-2,once,.,TRBV30,CAWSPSEGYTF,TGTGCCTGGAGCCCATCAGAAGGCTACACCTTC
TRBJ1-1,.,.,TRBV5-1,CASSVQATNTEAFF,TGCGCCAGCAGTGTCCAGGCGACGAACACTGAAGCTTTCTTT
TRBJ1-3,once,.,TRBV6-5,CASSFNLGSGNTIYF,TGTGCCAGCAGTTTTAACCTCGGCTCTGGAAACACCATATATTTT
TRBJ2-4,.,TRBD2,TRBV5-8,CASSSSGTNIQYF,TGTGCCAGCAGTTCCAGCGGGACGAACATTCAGTACTTC
TRBJ2-2,.,.,TRBV11-3,CASSLDLGGYTGELFF,TGTGCCAGCAGCTTAGATTTAGGGGGTTACACCGGGGAGCTGTTTTTT
TRBJ1-2,.,TRBD1,TRBV4-2,CASSLGQGGGYTF,TGTGCCAGCAGCCTTGGACAGGGGGGTGGCTACACCTTC
TRBJ2-1,.,.,TRBV9,CASSEGLTYNEQFF,TGTGCCAGCAGCGAGGGGTTAACCTACAATGAGCAGTTCTTC
TRBJ2-1,once,TRBD2,TRBV7-3,CASSLTGGTSSNEQFF,TGTGCCAGCAGCTTAACCGGGGGGACTAGTTCGAATGAGCAGTTCTTC
TRBJ1-2,.,TRBD1,TRBV19,CASISDRVNYGYTF,TGTGCCAGTATTTCGGACAGGGTCAACTATGGCTACACCTTC
TRBJ2-3,.,.,TRBV9,CASSVVGGTDTQYF,TGTGCCAGCAGCGTAGTGGGGGGAACAGATACGCAGTATTTT
TRBJ2-7,.,.,TRBV19,CASSIFGGNEQYF,TGTGCCAGTAGTATATTCGGCGGGAACGAGCAGTACTTC
TRBJ2-2,.,TRBD1,TRBV5-5,CASSRGQRQNTGELFF,TGTGCCAGCAGCCGGGGACAGCGCCAGAACACCGGGGAGCTGTTTTTT
TRBJ2-4,few,TRBD2,TRBV7-6,CASSATGGGAKNIQYF,TGTGCCAGCAGCGCTACCGGGGGGGGAGCCAAAAACATTCAGTACTTC
TRBJ1-2,.,.,TRBV6-5,CASTGRQGHGYTF,TGTGCCAGCACCGGTCGGCAGGGCCATGGCTACACCTTC
TRBJ1-1,.,.,TRBV3-1/TRBV3-2,CASSLDRGAEAFF,TGTGCCAGCAGCCTGGATAGGGGTGCTGAAGCTTTCTTT
TRBJ2-2,.,TRBD1,TRBV18,CASSPDRGYTGELFF,TGTGCCAGCTCGCCGGACAGGGGGTACACCGGGGAGCTGTTTTTT
TRBJ2-5,.,TRBD2,TRBV29-1,CSVEGLAGVETQYF,TGCAGCGTTGAAGGTCTAGCGGGAGTCGAGACCCAGTACTTC
TRBJ1-1,.,.,TRBV5-1,CASSLEPGRVTEAFF,TGCGCCAGCAGCTTGGAACCAGGGAGGGTCACTGAAGCTTTCTTT
TRBJ2-3,.,.,TRBV11-2,CASSLAEAPDTQYF,TGTGCCAGCAGCTTAGCGGAGGCCCCAGATACGCAGTATTTT
TRBJ2-3,.,TRBD1,TRBV5-4,CASSLGDRRTDTQYF,TGTGCCAGCAGCTTGGGGGACAGGCGCACAGATACGCAGTATTTT
TRBJ1-5,.,.,TRBV2,CASSDTGRADQPQHF,TGTGCCAGCAGCGATACAGGGAGGGCGGATCAGCCCCAGCATTTT